The 5 T cell receptor beta chains listed next were all sequenced from one sample in a study of blood T cell repertoires in COVID-19. Sequencing used immunoSEQ multiplex PCR; TCRdb keeps in-frame clones, though not all of them. The sample carries hundreds of thousands of clones, about four fifths recorded once. The specimen sequenced was peripheral blood. The source of these receptors is a woman at least 80 years old with COVID-19, enrolled during active disease.

This chain uses TRBV5-5 with TRBJ2-7, with D unclear. The CDR3 is made up of 15 amino acids. Trimming took 3 bases from V and 0 from J, leaving 13 bases between them. Per the germline V gene, CDR1 is SGHKS and CDR2 is YYEKEE (reference sequence). CDR3 sequence: CASSSQVSSSYEQYF. The CDR3 DNA sequence: TGTGCCAGCAGCTCCCAGGTCTCAAGCTCCTACGAGCAGTACTTC.

The rearrangement links TRBV30 to TRBJ2-7, with 7 bases lining up with TRBD1. CDR3 length equals 11 residues. The J segment lost 9 bases and the V segment lost 4 bases, leaving 6 bases of the junction unmatched. Per the germline V gene, CDR1 is GTSNPN and CDR2 is SVGIG (reference sequence). CDR3 coding DNA: TGTGCCTGGACCCAACAGGGGTCGCAGTACTTC. As protein: CAWTQQGSQYF.

The chain couples TRBV6-1 to TRBJ2-5; 10 bases line up with TRBD2. J was trimmed by 1 base and V by 1 base; bases with no gene match: 6. This CDR3 contains 17 residues. Germline CDR1 and CDR2: MNHNS and SASEGT. The CDR3 sequence: CASSEGRLAGVQETQYF. In nucleotides, the CDR3 is TGTGCCAGCAGTGAAGGGCGGCTAGCGGGAGTCCAAGAGACCCAGTACTTC.

This chain uses TRBV4-1 with TRBJ1-3, with TRBD1 as a possible D gene (5 bases). Trimming removed 7 bases from V and 8 bases from J, with 18 bases in between. The CDR3 length is 14 residues. CDR1 and CDR2 (germline): MGHRA, YSYEKL. CDR3 residues: CASTTRWGGDTIYF. The CDR3 nucleotides are TGCGCCAGCACCACAAGATGGGGGGGGGACACCATATATTTT.

This clone has just a few counts. V and J are TRBV19 and TRBJ2-3, with 9 bases aligning to TRBD2. The CDR3 extends over 17 amino acids. The V segment lost 4 bases and the J segment 2 bases; nucleotides outside the gene matches: 10. Germline lookup yields CDR1 LNHDA and CDR2 SQIVND (reference sequence). The CDR3 DNA is TGTGCCAGTAGTACGGGACTAGCATCGAGGGCCACAGATACGCAGTATTTT. Translation: CASSTGLASRATDTQYF.